Presented here are 30 T cell receptor beta chains from one specimen sequenced in a study of blood T cells in healthy people across ages. PCR was performed a second time for about 7 to 12 cycles using a sample-barcoded 5' primer and a J-beta primer mix. MiXCR, run by TCRdb on the 5' RACE reads, gives a single entry per CDR3 protein. The table has roughly 1,000,000 distinct CDR3 sequences, under 30% seen once. The same data also went into a second study, on T cells of mothers and their children.

Sequencing was carried out using blood. The receptors derive from a girl aged 2 to 10 in good health.

The V and J genes are TRBV4-3 and TRBJ2-2; D perhaps matches TRBD2 (5 bases). The V gene lost 4 bases and the J gene lost 7 bases, with 13 bases spanning the gap. Germline CDR1 reads LGHNA; CDR2 reads YSLEER. CDR3 length equals 14 residues. CDR3 in DNA: TGCGCCAGCAGCCGGGCCTCCGGACTCGGGGAGCTGTTTTTT. Translating it yields CASSRASGLGELFF.

The chain links TRBV10-2 to TRBJ2-5; perhaps TRBD2 as D (7 bases). From germline, CDR1 is WSHSY and CDR2 SAAADI. The CDR3 is 14 residues long. Trimming shortened V by 3 bases and J by 5 bases, and 13 bases separated the two germline ends. The CDR3 DNA follows: TGCGCCAGCAGTGAACGGGGGGCGCGTGAGACCCAGTACTTC. It specifies CASSERGARETQYF.

This chain links TRBV4-1 with TRBJ1-3; 9 bases map to TRBD1. The V segment lost 1 base and the J segment 1 base; nucleotides outside the gene matches: 8. Germline V CDR1 and CDR2: MGHRA, YSYEKL. This CDR3 region has 18 residues. The CDR3 coding sequence is TGCGCCAGCAGCCAAGCAACGACAGGGGGAGTTTCTGGAAACACCATATATTTT. Translated: CASSQATTGGVSGNTIYF.

V is TRBV29-1 and J is TRBJ2-1; TRBD2 aligns across 9 bases. The CDR3 runs to 14 residues. J lost 7 bases, V lost 7 bases, and 11 bases had no gene match. Looked up from germline, CDR1 is SQVTM and CDR2 is ANQGSEA. CDR3 loop: CSAVAGELLNEQFF. Written as DNA, the CDR3 is TGCAGCGCTGTAGCGGGAGAACTTTTAAATGAGCAGTTCTTC.

This rearrangement joins TRBV29-1 to TRBJ2-7, with D maybe TRBD1 (5 bases). Germline CDR1 reads SQVTM; CDR2 reads ANQGSEA. The CDR3 has 12 amino acids. Trimming removed 3 bases from V and 5 bases from J, with 11 bases in between. The CDR3 here is CSVEAEGDEQYF. CDR3 sequence (DNA): TGCAGCGTTGAGGCGGAAGGGGACGAGCAGTACTTC.

This clonotype was detected only a few times. This chain links TRBV29-1 with TRBJ2-5; the D is unclear. Gene TRBJ2-7 matches the end of the DNA better, so the J call may be wrong. This CDR3 region has 14 residues. The V gene's germline CDR1 is SQVTM and CDR2 ANQGSEA. In nucleotides, the CDR3 is TGCAGCGTTGAAGGGTATCCGGATACCTACGAGCAGTACTTC. It translates to CSVEGYPDTYEQYF.

The chain couples TRBV28 to TRBJ1-5, with no clear D. This CDR3 has 18 residues. Looked up from germline, CDR1 is MDHEN and CDR2 is SYDVKM. V was trimmed by 1 base and J by 0 bases, leaving 16 bases between them. The CDR3 sequence: CASSLFSLILYSNQPQHF. The CDR3 DNA reads as TGTGCCAGCAGTTTATTCTCCCTGATCCTCTATAGCAATCAGCCCCAGCATTTT.

There are a few counts of this clonotype. The rearrangement uses TRBV20-1 and TRBJ2-7, with D possibly TRBD1 on 6 matching bases. Trimming pared 4 bases from V and 3 bases from J, leaving 19 bases between. The CDR3 has 15 residues. Germline values: CDR1 DFQATT, CDR2 SNEGSKA (reference sequence). CDR3 region: CSAIGTKTGIYEQYF. CDR3 bases: TGCAGTGCTATTGGAACTAAGACAGGAATCTACGAGCAGTACTTC.

The chain combines TRBV7-8 with TRBJ2-3; TRBD2 matches at 8 bases. The CDR3 length is 18 residues. Germline V lookup: CDR1 SGHVS, CDR2 FQNEAQ. V lost 4 bases to trimming and J lost 5 bases; unmatched junction nucleotides: 17. CDR3 amino acids: CASSSGPESGRWGDTQYF. The CDR3 nucleotides are TGTGCCAGCAGCTCTGGCCCCGAAAGCGGGAGATGGGGAGATACGCAGTATTTT.

This clonotype has just a few counts. This rearrangement joins TRBV2 to TRBJ2-5; 7 bases fit TRBD1. With V trimmed by 4 bases and J by 3 bases, 5 bases remained unmatched. Germline V gene sequence: CDR1 SNHLY, CDR2 FYNNEI. This CDR3 spans 14 amino acids. The CDR3 reads CASSGGGQEETQYF. CDR3 sequence (DNA): TGTGCCAGCAGTGGGGGTGGACAGGAAGAGACCCAGTACTTC.

This clonotype was found a few times. One end of the junction fails to match germline, which may point to a read error. The V call is TRBV14, the J call TRBJ2-1; D not certain. This CDR3 has 13 amino acids. Per the germline V gene, CDR1 is SGHDN and CDR2 is FVKESK. DNA for the CDR3: TGTGCCAGCAGCCCCCTTATGGGCCCTACACAAATCTTC. As protein: CASSPLMGPTQIF.

The chain links TRBV7-9 to TRBJ2-5, with 9 bases fitting TRBD2. Germline assignment: CDR1 SEHNR and CDR2 FQNEAQ (reference sequence). The V gene end was trimmed by 5 bases and the J gene end by 11 bases; junction bases not matched to a gene: 12. The CDR3 has 14 residues. CDR3 sequence (DNA): TGTGCCAGCAGCCTGCCCCCCGGGACTAGCAAGCAGTACTTC. It codes for CASSLPPGTSKQYF.

This chain uses TRBV10-3 with TRBJ2-1; 7 bases line up with TRBD2. V was clipped by 5 bases and J by 2 bases; unmatched bases: 6. Germline lookup yields CDR1 ENHRY and CDR2 SYGVKD. CDR3 length equals 15 residues. This CDR3 is CAISRVAGTYNEQFF. As DNA, the CDR3 is TGTGCCATCAGTCGTGTAGCGGGCACCTACAATGAGCAGTTCTTC.

The genes are TRBV14 and TRBJ2-5; TRBD1 matches 7 bases. Germline CDR1 reads SGHDN; CDR2 reads FVKESK. V was pared by 3 bases and J by 2 bases, with 6 bases of the junction left unmatched. This CDR3 has 15 residues. CDR3 coding DNA: TGTGCCAGCAGCCACCTCCGGGACAGTCAAGAGACCCAGTACTTC. This sequence encodes CASSHLRDSQETQYF. The complete variable domain, with remaining parts taken from reference TRBV14 and TRBJ2-5, reads EAGVTQFPSHSVIEKGQTVTLRCDPISGHDNLYWYRRVMGKEIKFLLHFVKESKQDESGMPNNRFLAERTGGTYSTLKVQPAELEDSGVYFCASSHLRDSQETQYFGPGTRLLVL.

The chain links TRBV7-9 to TRBJ2-1; D not resolved. The CDR3 has 13 amino acids. Deletions cut 5 bases from V and 6 bases from J, with 11 bases between. From germline, CDR1 is SEHNR and CDR2 FQNEAQ (reference sequence). CDR3 nucleotides: TGTGCCAGCAGCCCTTCGGTCTCCAATGAGCAGTTCTTC. Its translation is CASSPSVSNEQFF.

This clonotype showed up many times. The chain joins TRBV7-9 to TRBJ1-1, with D hard to call. CDR1 SEHNR and CDR2 FQNEAQ come from the germline V gene (reference sequence). There are 13 residues in the CDR3. The V gene lost 7 bases and the J gene lost 1 base, with 10 bases spanning the gap. The DNA for the CDR3 is TGTGCCAGCACCAGGACGGCGAACACTGAAGCTTTCTTT. Translation: CASTRTANTEAFF.

This clonotype was detected a few times. This rearrangement joins TRBV6-2 or TRBV6-3 to TRBJ2-5, with D perhaps TRBD2 (6 bases). The germline V and J ends were trimmed by 7 bases and 4 bases, with 10 bases remaining between them. This CDR3 is 12 amino acids long. Per germline, CDR1 MNHEY and CDR2 SVGEGT. The CDR3 region has the DNA TGTGCCAGCACTAGCGCGGGAGAGACCCAGTACTTC. It encodes CASTSAGETQYF.

This chain joins TRBV3-1 and TRBJ2-5, with D possibly TRBD2 on 6 matching bases. The CDR3 length is 14 residues. The V end lost 4 bases, the J end lost 5 bases, and 14 bases lay between the germline ends. Germline loops: CDR1 LGHDT, CDR2 YNNKEL (reference sequence). The CDR3 DNA reads as TGTGCCAGCAGCCCAGGAGGGAACCGGGAGACCCAGTACTTC. It is translated as CASSPGGNRETQYF.

The CDR3 sequence: CSAGSWNEQFF. CDR3 bases: TGCAGCGCCGGTTCCTGGAATGAGCAGTTCTTC. The rearrangement joins TRBV29-1 to TRBJ2-1, with no clear D. The germline V gene has CDR1 SQVTM and CDR2 ANQGSEA. Trimming took off 7 bases at V and 7 bases at J, with 11 bases between the two ends. The CDR3 runs to 11 residues.

The chain carries TRBV7-9 and TRBJ1-2, with D tentatively TRBD1 (6 bases). Germline V lookup: CDR1 SEHNR, CDR2 FQNEAQ (reference sequence). This CDR3 region has 14 residues. Trimming shortened V by 3 bases and J by 3 bases, and 11 bases separated the two germline ends. CDR3 amino acids: CASSFGGGDYGYTF. The CDR3 DNA reads as TGTGCCAGCAGCTTTGGGGGGGGCGACTATGGCTACACCTTC.

This clonotype turned up a few times. The CDR3 DNA reads TGTGCCAGCAATTGGGGACAGATCACCGGGGAGCTGTTTTTT. Its translation is CASNWGQITGELFF. The V call is TRBV6-1, the J call TRBJ2-2; 7 bases fit TRBD1. V lost 7 bases, J lost 4 bases, and 6 bases stayed unmatched. CDR1 is MNHNS and CDR2 is SASEGT in the germline V gene. The CDR3 totals 14 residues.

The V gene is TRBV10-3, the J gene TRBJ2-7; D unclear. V dropped 3 bases and J dropped 6 bases, with 12 bases sitting between them. Germline CDR1 reads ENHRY; CDR2 reads SYGVKD. The CDR3 length is 13 residues. CDR3 protein: CAISDEVQSEQYF. The DNA for the CDR3 is TGTGCCATCAGTGACGAGGTCCAGAGCGAGCAGTACTTC.

As for this clonotype: Germline and junction disagree at one end, which may indicate a read error. The chain links TRBV20-1 to TRBJ2-5; D gene ambiguous. With the DNA end fitting TRBJ2-7 better, the J assignment may be wrong. CDR1 is DFQATT and CDR2 is SNEGSKA in the germline V gene (reference sequence). CDR3 length equals 15 residues. The CDR3 DNA is TGCGGTGCCTCCCTGGCGGCTACCAGCTCCTACGAGCAGTACTTC. It encodes CGASLAATSSYEQYF.

The chain recombines TRBV7-9 with TRBJ2-6; tentative D call: TRBD2 (5 bases). This CDR3 comprises 18 residues. Germline V gene data show CDR1 as SEHNR and CDR2 as FQNEAQ (reference sequence). V was trimmed by 1 base and J by 0 bases, leaving 13 bases between them. The CDR3 DNA is TGTGCCAGCAGCTTAGGGACTTCATATTCCTCTGGGGCCAACGTCCTGACTTTC. Translation gives CASSLGTSYSSGANVLTF.

In this sample, this clonotype turned up a few times. The J gene is TRBJ2-7, the V gene TRBV12-3 or TRBV12-4; 7 bases agree with TRBD2. J lost 4 bases, V lost 2 bases, and 14 bases had no gene match. The CDR3 consists of 17 residues. CDR3 in amino acids: CASSLIGAGVSGYEQYF. The CDR3 DNA is TGTGCCAGCAGTTTAATCGGGGCGGGAGTGAGTGGGTACGAGCAGTACTTC.

This clonotype was seen more than once but under ten times. This chain links TRBV24-1 with TRBJ2-1, with 7 bases lining up with TRBD2. The CDR3 has 18 amino acids. Germline V gene sequence: CDR1 KGHDR, CDR2 SFDVKD. Trimming removed 1 base from V and 0 bases from J; junction bases left unmatched: 8. CDR3 nucleotides: TGTGCCACCAGTGATTTTGGGGCCTCGGGGGGCTCCTACAATGAGCAGTTCTTC. It translates to CATSDFGASGGSYNEQFF.

The V call is TRBV27, the J call TRBJ1-4; D is perhaps TRBD1 (5 bases). The V end was cut by 3 bases, the J end by 8 bases, with 19 bases between. The CDR3 extends over 16 amino acids. The germline V gene has CDR1 MNHEY and CDR2 SMNVEV (reference sequence). In nucleotides, the CDR3 is TGTGCCAGCAGTTTCTGGCGCGGGGCGAATGCGGAAAAACTGTTTTTT. Protein product: CASSFWRGANAEKLFF.

This clonotype was counted between two and nine times. The rearrangement uses TRBV12-3 or TRBV12-4 and TRBJ2-3; 8 nucleotides line up with TRBD2. The CDR3 runs 15 residues. Losses at the gene ends were 3 bases for V and 3 bases for J; bases not matched to a gene: 5. The CDR3: CASSFFRGGTDTQYF. The CDR3 nucleotides are TGTGCCAGCAGTTTTTTTCGGGGGGGGACAGATACGCAGTATTTT.

The chain couples TRBV20-1 to TRBJ2-1, with D unclear. V lost 0 bases and J lost 10, with 16 bases in between. This CDR3 has 14 residues. Germline loops: CDR1 DFQATT, CDR2 SNEGSKA (reference sequence). CDR3 region: CSARDRQARIEQFF. DNA for the CDR3: TGCAGTGCTAGAGATCGGCAGGCCCGGATAGAGCAGTTCTTC.

Here the CDR3 DNA reads TGTGCCAGCAGCTTCGGCAGGAGGGATGGCTACACCTTC. It is translated as CASSFGRRDGYTF. This chain uses TRBV11-3 with TRBJ1-2; D gene ambiguous. Germline CDR1 SGHNT, CDR2 YENEEA. The CDR3 totals 13 residues. Trimming removed 3 bases from V and 6 bases from J, with 11 bases in between.